This T cell receptor (beta chain) was sequenced in a study of PD-1 blockade in classical Hodgkin lymphoma. Study-wide findings and caveats: By C4D1, diversity of CD4+ TCRs had risen significantly, whereas that of CD8+ TCRs had not. It was reported that newly diagnosed patients had less baseline TCR diversity than healthy donors. Newly diagnosed patients and complete responders had comparable diversity at baseline.

Time point of the sample: cycle 4 day 1 (C4D1), after less than 7 weeks of nivolumab. The patients all showed relapse after autologous stem cell transplantation, while their brentuximab vedotin exposure varied. Negative selection with magnetic separation was used to purify CD4+ T cells from thawed PBMCs. Complete response, partial response or progressive disease constituted the best response categories observed. V was clipped by 1 base and J by 1 base, with 14 bases between them. The length of the CDR3 is 16 residues. Germline CDR1 reads SGHDN; CDR2 reads FVKESK. About this clone itself: Its antigen is currently unknown.

The table came from immunoSEQ multiplex PCR; TCRdb's copy has only in-frame clones and leaves some out. The sample has about 28,000 clones, more than 60% seen once. The source material was CD4+ T cells from blood, sampled before the fourth cycle of nivolumab. This TCR came from a human donor with classical Hodgkin lymphoma. The rearrangement joins TRBV14 to TRBJ2-7; perhaps TRBD2 as D (5 bases). As DNA, the CDR3 is TGTGCCAGCAGCCAAGGAGGTAGTGGACTTTCCTACGAGCAGTACTTC. Translation: CASSQGGSGLSYEQYF.